This T cell receptor beta chain stems from a study of cytomegalovirus exposure and HLA in healthy donors. Study-level results: Researchers reported in a later analysis that a missense DCLRE1C variant was tied to TCR beta V- and J-gene trimming.

Trimming removed 4 bases from V and 6 bases from J; junction bases left unmatched: 6. CDR3 size: 15 residues. Germline loops: CDR1 SGHRS, CDR2 YFSETQ. Points on this clone: Its antigen is unknown.

The PCR made use of 60 Vbeta and 13 Jbeta primers. In the source study's methods: In a later analysis, of tens of millions of unique beta chains, 9 million to 11 million appeared in at least two donors. Sequencing used immunoSEQ multiplex PCR; TCRdb keeps in-frame clones, though not all of them. V, J and clone size derive from that table, while D and trimming were established from the DNA sequence. The table records 150,000 to 200,000 clones, roughly four fifths of them present only once. The sequencing sample was made of PBMCs. V gene TRBV5-1 combines with J gene TRBJ2-2, with 10 bases lining up with TRBD1. The receptor was derived from a woman in her thirties in good health and CMV-seropositive. The CDR3 region has the DNA TGCGCCAGCAGCCGGGACGGACAGGGGGCCGGGGAGCTGTTTTTT. Translated: CASSRDGQGAGELFF.